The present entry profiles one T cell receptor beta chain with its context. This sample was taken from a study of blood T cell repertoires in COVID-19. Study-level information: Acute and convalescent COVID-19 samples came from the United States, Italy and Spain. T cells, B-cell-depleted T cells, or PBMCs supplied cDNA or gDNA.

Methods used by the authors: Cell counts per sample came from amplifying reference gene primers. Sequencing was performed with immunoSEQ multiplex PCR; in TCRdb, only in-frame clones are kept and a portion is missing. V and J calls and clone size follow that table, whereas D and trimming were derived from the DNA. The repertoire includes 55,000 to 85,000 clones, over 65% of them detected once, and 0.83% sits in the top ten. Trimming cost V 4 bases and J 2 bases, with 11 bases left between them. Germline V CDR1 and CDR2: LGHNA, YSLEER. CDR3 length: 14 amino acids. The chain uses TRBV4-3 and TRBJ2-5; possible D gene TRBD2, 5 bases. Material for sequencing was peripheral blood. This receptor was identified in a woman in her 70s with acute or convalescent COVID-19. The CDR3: CASSLTGKQETQYF. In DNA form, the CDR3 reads TGCGCCAGCAGCCTTACGGGGAAACAAGAGACCCAGTACTTC.